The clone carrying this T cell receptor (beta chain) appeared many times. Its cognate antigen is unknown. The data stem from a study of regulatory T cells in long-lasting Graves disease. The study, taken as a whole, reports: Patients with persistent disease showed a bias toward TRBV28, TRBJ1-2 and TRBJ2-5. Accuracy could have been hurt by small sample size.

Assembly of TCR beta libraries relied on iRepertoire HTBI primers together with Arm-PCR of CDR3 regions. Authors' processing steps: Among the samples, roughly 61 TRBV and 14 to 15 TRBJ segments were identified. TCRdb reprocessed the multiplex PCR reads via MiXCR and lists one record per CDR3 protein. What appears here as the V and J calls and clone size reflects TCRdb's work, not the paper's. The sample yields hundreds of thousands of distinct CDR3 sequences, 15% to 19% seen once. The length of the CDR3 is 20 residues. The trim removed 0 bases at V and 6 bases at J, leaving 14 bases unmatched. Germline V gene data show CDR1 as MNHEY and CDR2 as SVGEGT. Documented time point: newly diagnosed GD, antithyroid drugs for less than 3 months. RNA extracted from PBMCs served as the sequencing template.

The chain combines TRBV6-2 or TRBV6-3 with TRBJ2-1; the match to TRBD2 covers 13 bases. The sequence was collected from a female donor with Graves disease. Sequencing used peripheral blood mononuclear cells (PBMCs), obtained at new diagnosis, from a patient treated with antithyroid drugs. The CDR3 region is CASSYSNFRTSGRVRNEQFF. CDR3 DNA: TGTGCCAGCAGTTACTCGAACTTTAGGACTAGCGGGAGAGTTCGCAATGAGCAGTTCTTC.